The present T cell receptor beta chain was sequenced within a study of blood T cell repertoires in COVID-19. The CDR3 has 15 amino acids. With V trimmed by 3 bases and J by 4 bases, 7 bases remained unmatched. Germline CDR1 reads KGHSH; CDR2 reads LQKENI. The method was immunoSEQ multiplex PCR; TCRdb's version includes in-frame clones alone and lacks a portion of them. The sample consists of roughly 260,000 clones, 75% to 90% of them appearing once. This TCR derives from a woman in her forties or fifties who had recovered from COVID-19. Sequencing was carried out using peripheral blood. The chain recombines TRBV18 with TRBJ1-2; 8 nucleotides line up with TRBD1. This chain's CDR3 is CASSPGQGQFYGYTF. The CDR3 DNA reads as TGTGCCAGCTCACCTGGACAGGGCCAATTCTATGGCTACACCTTC.